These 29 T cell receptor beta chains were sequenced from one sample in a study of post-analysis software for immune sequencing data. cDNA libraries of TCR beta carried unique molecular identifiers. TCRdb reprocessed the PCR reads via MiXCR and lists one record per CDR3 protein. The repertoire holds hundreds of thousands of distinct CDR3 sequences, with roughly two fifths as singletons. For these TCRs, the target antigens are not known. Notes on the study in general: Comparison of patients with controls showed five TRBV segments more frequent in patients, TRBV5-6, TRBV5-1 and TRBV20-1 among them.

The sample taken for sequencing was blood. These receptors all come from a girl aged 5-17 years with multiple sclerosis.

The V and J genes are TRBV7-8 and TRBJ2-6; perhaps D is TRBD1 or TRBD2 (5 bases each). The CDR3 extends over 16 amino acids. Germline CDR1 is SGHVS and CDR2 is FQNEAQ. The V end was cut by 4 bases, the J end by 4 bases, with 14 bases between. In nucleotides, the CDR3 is TGTGCCAGCAGCTCGGTTATAGGGACGGGGGCCAACGTCCTGACTTTC. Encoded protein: CASSSVIGTGANVLTF.

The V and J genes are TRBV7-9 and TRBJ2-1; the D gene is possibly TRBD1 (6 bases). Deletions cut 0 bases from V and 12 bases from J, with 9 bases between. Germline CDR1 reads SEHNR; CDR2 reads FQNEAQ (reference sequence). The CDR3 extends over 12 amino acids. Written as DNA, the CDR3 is TGTGCCAGCAGCTTAGCAACAGGGTGGCAGTTCTTC. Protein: CASSLATGWQFF.

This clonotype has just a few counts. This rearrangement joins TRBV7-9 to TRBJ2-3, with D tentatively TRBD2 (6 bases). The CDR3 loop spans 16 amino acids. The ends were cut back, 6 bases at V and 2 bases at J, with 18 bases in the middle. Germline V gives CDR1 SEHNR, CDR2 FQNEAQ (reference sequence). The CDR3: CASSPPSERATDTQYF. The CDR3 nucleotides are TGTGCCAGCAGTCCACCTAGCGAGAGGGCCACAGATACGCAGTATTTT. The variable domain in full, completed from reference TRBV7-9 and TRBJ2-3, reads DTGVSQNPRHKITKRGQNVTFRCDPISEHNRLYWYRQTLGQGPEFLTYFQNEAQLEKSRLLSDRFSAERPKGSFSTLEIQRTEQGDSAMYLCASSPPSERATDTQYFGPGTRLTVL.

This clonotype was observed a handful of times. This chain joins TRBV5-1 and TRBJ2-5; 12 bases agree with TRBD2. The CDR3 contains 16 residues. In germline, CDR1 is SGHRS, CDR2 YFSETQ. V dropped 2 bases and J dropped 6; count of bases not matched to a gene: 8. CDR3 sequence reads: CASSLTSGGPEQTQYF. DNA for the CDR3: TGCGCCAGCAGCTTAACTAGCGGGGGGCCGGAACAGACCCAGTACTTC.

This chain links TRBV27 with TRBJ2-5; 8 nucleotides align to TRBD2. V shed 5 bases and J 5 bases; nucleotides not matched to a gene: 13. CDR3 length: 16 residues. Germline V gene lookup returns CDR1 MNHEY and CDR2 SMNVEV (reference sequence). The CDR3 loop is CASSPFPGGEIETQYF. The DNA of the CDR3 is TGTGCCAGCAGTCCATTCCCCGGGGGGGAGATTGAGACCCAGTACTTC.

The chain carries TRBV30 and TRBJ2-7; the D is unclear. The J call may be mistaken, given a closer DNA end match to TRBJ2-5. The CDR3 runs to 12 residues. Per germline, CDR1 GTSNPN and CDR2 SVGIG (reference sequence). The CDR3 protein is CAWSALGKTQYF. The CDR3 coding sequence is TGTGCCTGGAGTGCCCTGGGGAAGACCCAGTACTTC.

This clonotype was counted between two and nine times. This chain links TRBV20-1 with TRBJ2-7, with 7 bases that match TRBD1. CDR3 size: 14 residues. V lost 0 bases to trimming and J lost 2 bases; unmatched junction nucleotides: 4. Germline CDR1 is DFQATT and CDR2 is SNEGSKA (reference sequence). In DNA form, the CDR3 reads TGCAGTGCTAGAGATGAGGGACAGACCTACGAGCAGTACTTC. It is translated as CSARDEGQTYEQYF.

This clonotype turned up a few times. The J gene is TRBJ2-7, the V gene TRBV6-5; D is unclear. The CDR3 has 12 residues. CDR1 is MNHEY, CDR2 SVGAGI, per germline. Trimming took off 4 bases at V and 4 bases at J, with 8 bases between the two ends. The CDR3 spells CASSSGYYEQYF. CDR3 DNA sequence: TGTGCCAGCAGTTCCGGCTATTACGAGCAGTACTTC.

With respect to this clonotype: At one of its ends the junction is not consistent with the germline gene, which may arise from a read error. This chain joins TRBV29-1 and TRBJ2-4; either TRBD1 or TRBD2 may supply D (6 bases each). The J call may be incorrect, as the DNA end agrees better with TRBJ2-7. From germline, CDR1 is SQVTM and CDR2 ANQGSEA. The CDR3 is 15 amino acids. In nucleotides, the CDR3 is TGCATCGTTGAAGATCCGGGACGGGGGCACTACGAGCAGTACTTC. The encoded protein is CIVEDPGRGHYEQYF.

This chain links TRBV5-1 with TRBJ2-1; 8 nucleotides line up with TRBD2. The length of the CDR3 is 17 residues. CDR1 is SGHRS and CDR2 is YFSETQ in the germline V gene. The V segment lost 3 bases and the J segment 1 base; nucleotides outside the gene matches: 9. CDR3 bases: TGCGCCAGCAGCTCTCTGTTAGCGGGGCGATCCTACAATGAGCAGTTCTTC. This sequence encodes CASSSLLAGRSYNEQFF.

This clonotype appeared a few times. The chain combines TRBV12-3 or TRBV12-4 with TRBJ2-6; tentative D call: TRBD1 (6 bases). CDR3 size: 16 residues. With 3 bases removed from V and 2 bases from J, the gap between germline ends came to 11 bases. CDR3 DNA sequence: TGTGCCAGCAGTTTCCGTGGGGGCACTGGGGCCAACGTCCTGACTTTC. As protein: CASSFRGGTGANVLTF.

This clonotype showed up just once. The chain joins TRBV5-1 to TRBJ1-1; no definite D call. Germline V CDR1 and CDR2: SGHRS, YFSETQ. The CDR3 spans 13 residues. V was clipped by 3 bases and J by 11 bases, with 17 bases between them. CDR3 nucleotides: TGCGCCAGCAGCTGGGATGTCGGCCAGGAGGCTTTCTTT. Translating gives CASSWDVGQEAFF.

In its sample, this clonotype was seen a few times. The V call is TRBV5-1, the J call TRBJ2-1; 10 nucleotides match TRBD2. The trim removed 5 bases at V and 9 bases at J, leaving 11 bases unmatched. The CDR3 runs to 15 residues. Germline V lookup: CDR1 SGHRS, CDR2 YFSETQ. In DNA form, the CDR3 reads TGCGCCAGCAGTGGGGTAGCGGGGGGTCATGTTGAGCAGTTCTTC. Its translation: CASSGVAGGHVEQFF.

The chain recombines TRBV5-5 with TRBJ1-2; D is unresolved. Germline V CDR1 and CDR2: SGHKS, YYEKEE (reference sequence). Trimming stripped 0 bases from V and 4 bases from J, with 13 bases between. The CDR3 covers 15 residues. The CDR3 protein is CASSLAPPTGYGYTF. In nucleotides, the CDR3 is TGTGCCAGCAGCTTGGCCCCCCCTACGGGCTATGGCTACACCTTC.

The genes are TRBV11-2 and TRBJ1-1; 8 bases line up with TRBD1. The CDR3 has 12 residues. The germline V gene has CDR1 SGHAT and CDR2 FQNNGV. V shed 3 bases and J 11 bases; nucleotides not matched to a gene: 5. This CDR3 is CASSLARDRAFF. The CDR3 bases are TGTGCCAGCAGCTTGGCCCGGGACAGGGCTTTCTTT. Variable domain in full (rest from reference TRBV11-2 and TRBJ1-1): EAGVAQSPRYKIIEKRQSVAFWCNPISGHATLYWYQQILGQGPKLLIQFQNNGVVDDSQLPKDRFSAERLKGVDSTLKIQPAKLEDSAVYLCASSLARDRAFFGQGTRLTVV.

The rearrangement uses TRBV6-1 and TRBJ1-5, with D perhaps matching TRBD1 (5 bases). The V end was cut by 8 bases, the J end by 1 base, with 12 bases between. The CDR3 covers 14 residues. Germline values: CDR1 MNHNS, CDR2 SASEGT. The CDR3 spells CASGGRDSNQPQHF. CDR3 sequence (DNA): TGTGCCAGCGGGGGTAGGGACAGCAATCAGCCCCAGCATTTT.

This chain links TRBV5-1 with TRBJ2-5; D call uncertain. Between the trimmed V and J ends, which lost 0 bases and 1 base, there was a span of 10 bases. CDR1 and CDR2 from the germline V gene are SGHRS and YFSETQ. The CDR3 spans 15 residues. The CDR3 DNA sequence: TGCGCCAGCAGCTTGGCCACCCAGCGCCAAGAGACCCAGTACTTC. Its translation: CASSLATQRQETQYF. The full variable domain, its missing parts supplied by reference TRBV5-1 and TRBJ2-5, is KAGVTQTPRYLIKTRGQQVTLSCSPISGHRSVSWYQQTPGQGLQFLFEYFSETQRNKGNFPGRFSGRQFSNSRSEMNVSTLELGDSALYLCASSLATQRQETQYFGPGTRLLVL.

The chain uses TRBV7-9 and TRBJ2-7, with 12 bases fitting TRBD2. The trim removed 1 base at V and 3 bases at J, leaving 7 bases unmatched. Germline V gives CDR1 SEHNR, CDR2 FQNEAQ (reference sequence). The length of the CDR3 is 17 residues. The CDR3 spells CASSLGDTSGGSYEQYF. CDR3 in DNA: TGTGCCAGCAGCTTAGGGGACACTAGCGGGGGGAGCTACGAGCAGTACTTC.

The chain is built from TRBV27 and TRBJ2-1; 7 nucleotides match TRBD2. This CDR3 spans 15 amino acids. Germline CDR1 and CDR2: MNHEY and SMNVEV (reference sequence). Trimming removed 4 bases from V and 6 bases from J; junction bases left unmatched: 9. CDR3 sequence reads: CASSSSGGVANEQFF. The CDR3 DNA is TGTGCCAGCAGTTCCTCTGGGGGGGTTGCCAATGAGCAGTTCTTC.

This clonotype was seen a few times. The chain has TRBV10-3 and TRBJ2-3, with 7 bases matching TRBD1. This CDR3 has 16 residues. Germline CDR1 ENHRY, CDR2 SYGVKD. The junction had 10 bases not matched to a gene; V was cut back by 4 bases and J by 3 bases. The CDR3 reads CAISGPPGQNTDTQYF. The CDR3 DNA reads TGTGCCATCAGTGGTCCCCCGGGACAGAATACAGATACGCAGTATTTT.

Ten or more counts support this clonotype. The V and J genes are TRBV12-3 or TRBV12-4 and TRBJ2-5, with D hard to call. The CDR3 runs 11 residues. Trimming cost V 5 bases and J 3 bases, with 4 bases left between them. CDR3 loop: CASSPKETQYF. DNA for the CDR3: TGTGCCAGCAGTCCTAAAGAGACCCAGTACTTC.

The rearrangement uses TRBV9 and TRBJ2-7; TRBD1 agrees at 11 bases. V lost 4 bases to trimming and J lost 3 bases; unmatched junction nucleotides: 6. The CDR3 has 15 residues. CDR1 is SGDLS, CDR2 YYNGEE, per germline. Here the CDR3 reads CASSPKGQGVYEQYF. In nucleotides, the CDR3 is TGTGCCAGCAGCCCCAAGGGACAGGGGGTCTACGAGCAGTACTTC. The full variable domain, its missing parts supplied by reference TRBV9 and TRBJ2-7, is DSGVTQTPKHLITATGQRVTLRCSPRSGDLSVYWYQQSLDQGLQFLIQYYNGEERAKGNILERFSAQQFPDLHSELNLSSLELGDSALYFCASSPKGQGVYEQYFGPGTRLTVT.

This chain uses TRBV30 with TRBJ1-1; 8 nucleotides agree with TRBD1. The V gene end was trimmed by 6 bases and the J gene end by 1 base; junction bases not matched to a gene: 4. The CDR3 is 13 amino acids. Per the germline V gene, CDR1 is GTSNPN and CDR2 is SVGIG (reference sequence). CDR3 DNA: TGTGCCTGTGTAACAGGGGGGAACACTGAAGCTTTCTTT. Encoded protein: CACVTGGNTEAFF.

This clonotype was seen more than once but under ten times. The CDR3 loop reads CASSLPGPQGETQYF. CDR3 sequence (DNA): TGTGCCAGCAGCTTACCGGGACCTCAAGGAGAGACCCAGTACTTC. The chain carries TRBV7-9 and TRBJ2-5; D could derive from TRBD1 or TRBD2 (5 bases each). The germline V gene encodes CDR1 SEHNR and CDR2 FQNEAQ (reference sequence). The CDR3 spans 15 residues. V shed 2 bases and J shed 4 bases, with 14 bases lying between them.

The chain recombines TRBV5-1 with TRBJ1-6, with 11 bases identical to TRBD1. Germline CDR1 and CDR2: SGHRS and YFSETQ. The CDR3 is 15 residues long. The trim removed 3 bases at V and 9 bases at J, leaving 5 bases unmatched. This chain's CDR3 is CASSSKGQGGSPLHF. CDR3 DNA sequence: TGCGCCAGCAGCTCCAAGGGACAGGGGGGTTCACCCCTCCACTTT.

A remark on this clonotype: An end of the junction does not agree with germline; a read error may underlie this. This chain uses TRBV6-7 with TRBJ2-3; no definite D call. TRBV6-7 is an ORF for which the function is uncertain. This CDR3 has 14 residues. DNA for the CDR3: TGTGCCAGCAGTCACTCCCCGACCGCTAATACGCAGTATTTT. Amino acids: CASSHSPTANTQYF.

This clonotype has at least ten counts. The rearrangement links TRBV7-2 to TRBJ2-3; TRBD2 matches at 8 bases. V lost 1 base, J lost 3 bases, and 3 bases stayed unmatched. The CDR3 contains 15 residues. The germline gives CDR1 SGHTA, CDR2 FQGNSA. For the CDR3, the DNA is TGTGCCAGCAGCTTAGTTCCGGGGGGGACAGATACGCAGTATTTT. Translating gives CASSLVPGGTDTQYF.

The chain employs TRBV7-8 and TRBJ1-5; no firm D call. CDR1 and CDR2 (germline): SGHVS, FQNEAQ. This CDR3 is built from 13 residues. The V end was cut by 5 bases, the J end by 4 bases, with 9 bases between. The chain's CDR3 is CASSQNINQPQHF. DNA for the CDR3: TGTGCCAGCAGCCAGAACATTAATCAGCCCCAGCATTTT. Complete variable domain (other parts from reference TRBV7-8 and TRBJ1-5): GAGVSQSPRYKVAKRGQDVALRCDPISGHVSLFWYQQALGQGPEFLTYFQNEAQLDKSGLPSDRFFAERPEGSVSTLKIQRTQQEDSAVYLCASSQNINQPQHFGDGTRLSIL.

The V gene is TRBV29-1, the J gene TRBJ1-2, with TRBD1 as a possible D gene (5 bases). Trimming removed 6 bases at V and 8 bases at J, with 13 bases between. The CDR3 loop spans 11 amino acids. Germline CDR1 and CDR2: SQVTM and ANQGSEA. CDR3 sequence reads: CSVGGVEGYTF. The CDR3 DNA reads TGCAGCGTCGGGGGGGTAGAAGGCTACACCTTC.